These T cell receptor beta chains were read from a single sample in a study of blood T cells in healthy people across ages. TCRdb re-called the 5' RACE reads with MiXCR, one entry per CDR3 protein. This sample has about 760,000 distinct CDR3 sequences; 25% occur once, and the top ten carry 9.4%. These data were also reused for a study on T cells of mothers and their children.

The sample consisted of blood. These receptors all come from a boy younger than 18 in good health. Each CDR3 is given with its conserved first and last residue. D genes are given only for firm matches. A row's size may be missing; if present it is once, few, many or a size class.

-	TRBV5-1	TRBJ2-2	15	few	TGCGCCAGCAGCTTTTTAAGACCAAACACCGGGGAGCTGTTTTTT	CASSFLRPNTGELFF
-	TRBV20-1	TRBJ2-1	16	-	TGCAGTGCTAGAGATGAAACAGGTCGGAACTACAATGAGCAGTTCTTC	CSARDETGRNYNEQFF
TRBD2	TRBV3-1	TRBJ2-5	18	-	TGTGCCAGCAGCCAAATTATTCCGGGACTAGCAATCGGAGAGACCCAGTACTTC	CASSQIIPGLAIGETQYF
-	TRBV5-6	TRBJ2-7	13	-	TGTGCCAGCAGCTTGACGAGTGCCCACGAGCAGTACTTC	CASSLTSAHEQYF
TRBD2	TRBV11-2	TRBJ2-3	16	-	TGTGCCAGCAGCTTAATATCCAGCGGGGGAATAGATACGCAGTATTTT	CASSLISSGGIDTQYF
-	TRBV25-1	TRBJ2-1	14	-	TGTGCCAGCAGTCCCCTGCGGGGTGCCGATGAGCAGTTCTTC	CASSPLRGADEQFF
-	TRBV7-3	TRBJ1-3	18	-	TGTGCCCGAACCACCAGGGGCAGCTCAATCCGGACCAGGAACACCATATATTTT	CARTTRGSSIRTRNTIYF
TRBD2	TRBV7-8	TRBJ2-7	17	-	TGTGCCAGCAGCAGAACTAGCGGGGGGGACCTGACCTACGAGCAGTACTTC	CASSRTSGGDLTYEQYF
TRBD2	TRBV7-9	TRBJ2-4	16	-	TGTGCCAGCAGCACTAGCGGGAGCGGAGACAAAAACATTCAGTACTTC	CASSTSGSGDKNIQYF
TRBD1	TRBV27	TRBJ2-7	14	few	TGTGCCAGCAGTTTGACAGGGGGGAAAGGCGAGCAGTACTTC	CASSLTGGKGEQYF
TRBD2	TRBV20-1	TRBJ2-2	16	-	TGCAGTGCCGGAGCGGGAGGGCCCTCGGGTACCGGGGAGCTGTTTTTT	CSAGAGGPSGTGELFF
-	TRBV25-1	TRBJ2-2	12	few	TGTGCCAGCAGCCTGGGCCTATCGGAGCTGTTTTTT	CASSLGLSELFF
-	TRBV10-3	TRBJ2-7	11	-	TGTGCCATCAGGGGGTCCTACGAGCAGTACTTC	CAIRGSYEQYF
-	TRBV4-1	TRBJ2-5	13	-	TGCGCCAGCAGCCTCGAGGGCGGGCAGACCCAGTACTTC	CASSLEGGQTQYF
TRBD1	TRBV14	TRBJ2-3	20	-	TGTGCCAGCAGCCCGTATGGGGACAGGGTAATAAGAACTAGCACAGATACGCAGTATTTT	CASSPYGDRVIRTSTDTQYF
TRBD1	TRBV29-1	TRBJ1-2	11	-	TGCAGCGTTGAGGAGACAGGGAGCTACACCTTC	CSVEETGSYTF
TRBD1	TRBV7-9	TRBJ2-3	18	few	TGTGCCAGCAGCCTAATCCCCGGACAGGGACCAAGCACAGATACGCAGTATTTT	CASSLIPGQGPSTDTQYF
TRBD1	TRBV7-9	TRBJ2-1	15	-	TGTGCCAGCGCGAAGACCGGGACAGCTCCTGAACAGCAGTTCTTC	CASAKTGTAPEQQFF
-	TRBV29-1	TRBJ2-7	14	few	TGCAGCGTTGATATGGGAGTTCCGGGTACCGGGCAGTACTTC	CSVDMGVPGTGQYF
-	TRBV4-1	TRBJ2-1	14	-	TGCGCCAGCGCCCAGGATCGCGAAGTGAATGAGCAGTTCTTC	CASAQDREVNEQFF
TRBD1	TRBV20-1	TRBJ2-5	15	-	TGCAGTGCTAGAGATGGGGGGACAGGGCAAGAGACCCAGTACTTC	CSARDGGTGQETQYF
-	TRBV5-1	TRBJ2-4	13	few	TGCGCCAGCAGCTTGGAAGGGGCCAACATTCAATACTTC	CASSLEGANIQYF
-	TRBV6-5	TRBJ1-2	15	-	TGTGCCAGCAGGGCGAATGGTAGAGGACTCTATGGCTACACCTTC	CASRANGRGLYGYTF
-	TRBV29-1	TRBJ2-2	15	few	TGCAGCGTCGCAGGCAGGGGGGATTCCACCGGGGAGCTGTTTTTT	CSVAGRGDSTGELFF
-	TRBV20-1	TRBJ1-1	16	-	TGCAGTGCCACCCCAATGGACCGTGGGGGGCACACTGAAGTTTTCTTT	CSATPMDRGGHTEVFF
-	TRBV5-1	TRBJ2-5	16	few	TGCGCCAGCAGCTTGGAGTCCGGGCCCGGGGGAGAGACCCAGTACTTC	CASSLESGPGGETQYF
-	TRBV18	TRBJ1-3	16	-	TGTGCCAGCTCACCAAGGACAGCGGACTCTGGAAACACCATATATTTT	CASSPRTADSGNTIYF
-	TRBV29-1	TRBJ2-5	11	-	TGCAGCGTACAGGGAGTCGGGGAGCAGTACTTC	CSVQGVGEQYF
-	TRBV7-3	TRBJ2-3	14	few	TGTGCCAGCAGCTTTCTTGGACGTACAGATACGCAGTATTTT	CASSFLGRTDTQYF
-	TRBV29-1	TRBJ2-7	12	few	TGCAGCGTTTATCAGGGGTTTGGCGAGCAGTACTTC	CSVYQGFGEQYF
TRBD1	TRBV7-9	TRBJ1-5	15	many	TGTGCCAGCAGCGGTGACAGGGCTAGCAATCAGCCCCAGCATTTT	CASSGDRASNQPQHF
-	TRBV18	TRBJ2-7	12	many	TGTGCCAGCTCCCTCCGGACCTACGAGCAGTACTTC	CASSLRTYEQYF
-	TRBV6-5	TRBJ1-1	13	-	TGTGCCAGCAGTTGGCTGTGGAGCGTTGAAGCTTTCTTT	CASSWLWSVEAFF
-	TRBV3-1	TRBJ1-1	14	-	TGTGCCAGCAGCCAATGGGGCGGGGACACTGAAGCTTTCTTT	CASSQWGGDTEAFF
-	TRBV20-1	TRBJ2-1	14	-	TGCAGTGCTAGTTCGGCCAGCCCCTATCATGAGCAGTTCTTC	CSASSASPYHEQFF
-	TRBV7-9	TRBJ2-7	13	few	TGTGCCAGCAGCCGGGTACAGGGCTACGAGCAGTACTTC	CASSRVQGYEQYF
TRBD1	TRBV7-2	TRBJ1-2	15	few	TGTGCCAGCAGCTCCCCCGACAGGGGGAGCCATGGCTACACCTTC	CASSSPDRGSHGYTF
-	TRBV19	TRBJ2-4	12	few	TGTGCCAGTAGTATAGAGGAGACCCGACAGTACTTC	CASSIEETRQYF
TRBD2	TRBV7-3	TRBJ2-3	14	few	TGTGCCAGCAGCAAGCGGGAAGGCACAGATACGCAGTATTTT	CASSKREGTDTQYF
-	TRBV7-2	TRBJ1-4	15	few	TGTGCCAGCAGCTTAGTTCAGGGGACCTATGAAAAACTGTTTTTT	CASSLVQGTYEKLFF
TRBD2	TRBV10-3	TRBJ2-5	15	-	TGTGCCACCAGTGGGTCCAGCGGGATAAAAGAGACCCAGTACTTC	CATSGSSGIKETQYF
TRBD1	TRBV20-1	TRBJ2-7	15	-	TGCAGTGCTATCTTGGTGGGACAGGGCCTTTACGAGCAGTACTTC	CSAILVGQGLYEQYF
-	TRBV9	TRBJ1-1	14	-	TGTGCCAGCAGCACCGGGCCCCGTAATACTGAAGCTTTCTTT	CASSTGPRNTEAFF
TRBD2	TRBV20-1	TRBJ2-2	16	-	TGCAGTGCTAGGCGGCTTAGCGGGAGGGGCACCGGGGAGCTGTTTTTT	CSARRLSGRGTGELFF
-	TRBV12-3/TRBV12-4	TRBJ2-3	15	few	TGTGCCAGCAGTTCCACAGGGAGCTTCCCAGATACGCAGTATTTT	CASSSTGSFPDTQYF
TRBD2	TRBV7-2	TRBJ2-2	14	-	TGTGCCAGCAGGGGCCGGGGGGACACCGGGGAGCTGTTTTTT	CASRGRGDTGELFF
TRBD1	TRBV9	TRBJ2-1	15	-	TGTGCCAGCAGCGTAGAGGGACAGACATACAATGAGCAGTTCTTC	CASSVEGQTYNEQFF
-	TRBV10-3	TRBJ1-4	13	-	TGTGCCATCAGTGAGAGAGGTGACGAAAAACTGTTTTTT	CAISERGDEKLFF
TRBD2	TRBV28	TRBJ2-7	14	few	TGTGCCAGCAGTTTAGCTAGCGGGAGTGTCGAGCAGTACTTC	CASSLASGSVEQYF
TRBD1	TRBV6-5	TRBJ2-7	14	-	TGTGCCAGCAGTTCCGGGACAGGAGAACCTTATAGCTACTTC	CASSSGTGEPYSYF
TRBD1	TRBV29-1	TRBJ2-3	14	-	TGCAGCGAAACCGGGACAGGGGGTTCAGATACGCAGTATTTT	CSETGTGGSDTQYF
TRBD2	TRBV28	TRBJ2-7	17	few	TGTGCCAGCAGTCCCCCCTTGAGCGGGAAGGGTCGGCACGAGCAGTACTTC	CASSPPLSGKGRHEQYF
-	TRBV7-2	TRBJ1-1	14	few	TGTGCCAGCAGCCCTATCCGGGGGAACACTGAAGCTTTCTTT	CASSPIRGNTEAFF
TRBD2	TRBV29-1	TRBJ2-1	14	-	TGCAGCGTCCCTAAAGCGGGAGGGCCGAATGAGCAGTTCTTC	CSVPKAGGPNEQFF